This entry describes one TCR beta chain. Its antigen is still unknown. Without exception, participants with HIV were treated in the United States. immunoSEQ v3.0 was run at survey level. TCRdb keeps only in-frame clones here, not all; method: immunoSEQ multiplex PCR. The sample lists 35,000 to 40,000 clones; about 93% were seen once. The sample originates from a study of long-term antiretroviral therapy in people with HIV. Study results and limitations: Blood obtained between 2004 and 2017 may reflect older ART regimens. Control repertoires displayed wider CDR3 length ranges than the HIV repertoires. All time points showed a repertoire dominated by clones expanded before ART.

This TCR came from a woman aged 45-65 years with HIV. The sample in question was unsorted PBMCs, obtained 4.1 years after starting antiretroviral therapy.

CDR3 nucleotide sequence: TGTGCCAGCAGCTTAACCTACCCCACCGGCTCTAACTATGGCTACACCTTC. Its protein is CASSLTYPTGSNYGYTF. The chain joins TRBV11-2 to TRBJ1-2; D is undetermined. The CDR3 totals 17 residues. Germline CDR1 and CDR2: SGHAT and FQNNGV. V was trimmed by 2 bases and J by 0 bases, leaving 16 bases between them.